The clone carrying this T cell receptor beta chain was detected only a few times. Its antigen remains unidentified. Germline CDR1 reads SGHRS; CDR2 reads YFSETQ. The CDR3 covers 17 residues. The trim removed 0 bases at V and 2 bases at J, leaving 4 bases unmatched. With 60 Vbeta and 13 Jbeta primers, the PCR was carried out. The repertoire was sequenced with immunoSEQ multiplex PCR; TCRdb's copy has only in-frame clones and lacks some. Of approximately 92,000 clones listed, more than 60% are singletons. The data were taken from a study of cytomegalovirus exposure and HLA in healthy donors. Study overall: Falling in the Caucasian-associated ancestry cluster were about 80% of approximately 410 genotyped donors. Study-level points and caveats: A previous analysis found most TCR beta V segments productive roughly 90% or roughly 30% of the time.

The sequence came from a man between 50 and 59 years old in good health and CMV-seropositive. Source material: PBMCs. The genes are TRBV5-1 and TRBJ2-5, with 13 bases aligning to TRBD2. CDR3 protein: CASSLAGTSGAQETQYF. DNA of the CDR3: TGCGCCAGCAGCTTGGCCGGGACTAGCGGGGCACAAGAGACCCAGTACTTC.